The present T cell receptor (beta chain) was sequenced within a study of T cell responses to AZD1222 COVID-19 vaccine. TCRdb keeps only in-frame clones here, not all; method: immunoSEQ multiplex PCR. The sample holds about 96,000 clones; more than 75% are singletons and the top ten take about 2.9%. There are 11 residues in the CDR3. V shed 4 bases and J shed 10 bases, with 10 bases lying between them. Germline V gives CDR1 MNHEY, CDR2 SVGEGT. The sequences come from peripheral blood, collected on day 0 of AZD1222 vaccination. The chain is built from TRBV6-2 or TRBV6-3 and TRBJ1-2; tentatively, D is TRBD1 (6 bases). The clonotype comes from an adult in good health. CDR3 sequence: CASSFTGIYTF. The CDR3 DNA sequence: TGTGCCAGCAGTTTCACAGGGATCTACACCTTC.